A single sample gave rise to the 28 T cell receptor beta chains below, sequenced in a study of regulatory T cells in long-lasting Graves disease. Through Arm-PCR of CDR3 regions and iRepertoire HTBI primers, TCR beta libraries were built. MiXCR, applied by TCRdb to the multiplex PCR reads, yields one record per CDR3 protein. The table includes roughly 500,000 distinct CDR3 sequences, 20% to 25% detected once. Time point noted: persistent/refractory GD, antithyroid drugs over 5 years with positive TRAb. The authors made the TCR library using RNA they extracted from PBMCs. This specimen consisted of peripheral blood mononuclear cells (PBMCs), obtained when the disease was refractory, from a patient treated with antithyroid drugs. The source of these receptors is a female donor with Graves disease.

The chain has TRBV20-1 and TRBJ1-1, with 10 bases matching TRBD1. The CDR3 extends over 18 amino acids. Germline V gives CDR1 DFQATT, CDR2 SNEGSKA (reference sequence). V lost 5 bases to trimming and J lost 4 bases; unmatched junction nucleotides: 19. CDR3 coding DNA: TGCAGTGCTCCCTTCCCGCGACAGGGGGCCCTTAAGAGCACTGAAGCTTTCTTT. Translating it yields CSAPFPRQGALKSTEAFF.

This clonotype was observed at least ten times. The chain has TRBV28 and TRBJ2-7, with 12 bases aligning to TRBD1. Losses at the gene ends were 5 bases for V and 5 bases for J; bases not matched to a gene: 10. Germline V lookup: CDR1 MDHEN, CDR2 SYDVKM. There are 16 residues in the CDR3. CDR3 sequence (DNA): TGTGCCAGCAGTAAACCCGGGACAGGGGGCTGGGACGAGCAGTACTTC. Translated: CASSKPGTGGWDEQYF.

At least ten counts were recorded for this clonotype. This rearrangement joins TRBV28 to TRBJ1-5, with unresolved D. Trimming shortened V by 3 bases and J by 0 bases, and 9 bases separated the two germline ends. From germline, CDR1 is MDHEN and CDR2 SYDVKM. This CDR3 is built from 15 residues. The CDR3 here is CASSLVWGSNQPQHF. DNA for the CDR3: TGTGCCAGCAGTTTGGTCTGGGGTAGCAATCAGCCCCAGCATTTT.

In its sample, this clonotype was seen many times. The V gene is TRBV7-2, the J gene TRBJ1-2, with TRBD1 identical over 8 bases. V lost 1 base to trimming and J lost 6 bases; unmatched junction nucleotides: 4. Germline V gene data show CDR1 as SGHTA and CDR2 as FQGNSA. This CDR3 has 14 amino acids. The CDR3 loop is CASSLGTGNNGYTF. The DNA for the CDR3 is TGTGCCAGCAGCTTAGGGACAGGGAACAATGGCTACACCTTC. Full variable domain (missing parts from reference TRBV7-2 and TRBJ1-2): GAGVSQSPSNKVTEKGKDVELRCDPISGHTALYWYRQSLGQGLEFLIYFQGNSAPDKSGLPSDRFSAERTGGSVSTLTIQRTQQEDSAVYLCASSLGTGNNGYTFGSGTRLTVV.

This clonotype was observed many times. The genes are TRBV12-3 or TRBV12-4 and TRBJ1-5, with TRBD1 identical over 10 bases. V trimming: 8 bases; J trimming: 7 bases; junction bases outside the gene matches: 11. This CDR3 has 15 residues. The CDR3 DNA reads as TGTGCCAGCGGGAAGAGCGACAGGGGGCAACAGCCCCAGCATTTT. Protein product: CASGKSDRGQQPQHF.

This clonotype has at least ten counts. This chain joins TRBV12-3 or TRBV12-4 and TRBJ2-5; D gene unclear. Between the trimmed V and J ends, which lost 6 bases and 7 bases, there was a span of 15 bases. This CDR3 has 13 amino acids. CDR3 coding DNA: TGTGCCAGCAGCCCTACAGAGGAAGGGACCCAGTACTTC. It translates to CASSPTEEGTQYF.

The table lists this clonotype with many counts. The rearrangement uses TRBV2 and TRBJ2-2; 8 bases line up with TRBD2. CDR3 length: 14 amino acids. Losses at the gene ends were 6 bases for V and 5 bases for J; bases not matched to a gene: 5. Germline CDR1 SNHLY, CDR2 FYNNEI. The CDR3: CASRGLEKTGELFF. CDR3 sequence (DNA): TGTGCCAGCAGGGGACTAGAGAAGACCGGGGAGCTGTTTTTT.

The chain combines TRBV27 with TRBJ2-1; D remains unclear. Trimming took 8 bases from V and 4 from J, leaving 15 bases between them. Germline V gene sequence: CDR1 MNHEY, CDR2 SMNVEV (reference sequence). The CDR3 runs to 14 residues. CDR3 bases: TGTGCCAGCCCTGAGATAGGGATTTACAATGAGCAGTTCTTC. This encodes CASPEIGIYNEQFF.

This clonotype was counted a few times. The CDR3 DNA reads TGTGCCAGCAGCTTAGTAAAGTTACCCCCTGAAGCTTTCTTT. Translating it yields CASSLVKLPPEAFF. The chain has TRBV7-8 and TRBJ1-1; no clear D. Germline CDR1 and CDR2: SGHVS and FQNEAQ. The length of the CDR3 is 14 residues. V gave up 1 base and J gave up 6 bases, with 12 bases separating them. The variable domain in full, with the rest retrieved from reference TRBV7-8 and TRBJ1-1, is GAGVSQSPRYKVAKRGQDVALRCDPISGHVSLFWYQQALGQGPEFLTYFQNEAQLDKSGLPSDRFFAERPEGSVSTLKIQRTQQEDSAVYLCASSLVKLPPEAFFGQGTRLTVV.

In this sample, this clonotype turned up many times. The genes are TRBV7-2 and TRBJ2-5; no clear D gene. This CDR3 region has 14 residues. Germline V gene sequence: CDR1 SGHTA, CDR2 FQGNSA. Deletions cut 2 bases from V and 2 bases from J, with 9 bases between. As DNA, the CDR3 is TGTGCCAGCAGCTTAAATGGGGATCAAGAGACCCAGTACTTC. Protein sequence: CASSLNGDQETQYF.

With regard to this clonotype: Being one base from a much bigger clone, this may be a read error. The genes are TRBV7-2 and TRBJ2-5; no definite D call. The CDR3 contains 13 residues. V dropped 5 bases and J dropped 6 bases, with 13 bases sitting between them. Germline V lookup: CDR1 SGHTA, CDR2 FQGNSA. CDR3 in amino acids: CASSIGPGKTQYF. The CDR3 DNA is TGTGCCAGCAGCATTGGTCCCGGAAAGACCCAGTACTTC.

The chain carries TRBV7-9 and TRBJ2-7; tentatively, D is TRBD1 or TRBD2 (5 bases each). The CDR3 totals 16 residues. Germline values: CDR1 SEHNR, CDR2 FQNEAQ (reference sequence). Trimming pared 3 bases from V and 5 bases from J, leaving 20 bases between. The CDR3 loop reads CASSFCTGTVCNEQYF. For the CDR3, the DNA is TGTGCCAGCAGCTTTTGTACGGGGACCGTGTGTAACGAGCAGTACTTC.

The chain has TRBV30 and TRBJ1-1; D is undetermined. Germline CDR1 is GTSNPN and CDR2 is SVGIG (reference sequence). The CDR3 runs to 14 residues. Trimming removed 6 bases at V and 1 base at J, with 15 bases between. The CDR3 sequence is CACLPRLPNTEAFF. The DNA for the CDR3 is TGTGCCTGCCTCCCTAGGCTCCCGAACACTGAAGCTTTCTTT.

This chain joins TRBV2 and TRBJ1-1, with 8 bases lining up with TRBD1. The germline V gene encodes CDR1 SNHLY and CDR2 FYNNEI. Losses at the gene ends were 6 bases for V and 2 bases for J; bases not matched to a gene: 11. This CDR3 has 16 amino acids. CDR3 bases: TGTGCCAGCAGCACCGGCCGACAGGGGACAAACACTGAAGCTTTCTTT. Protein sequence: CASSTGRQGTNTEAFF.

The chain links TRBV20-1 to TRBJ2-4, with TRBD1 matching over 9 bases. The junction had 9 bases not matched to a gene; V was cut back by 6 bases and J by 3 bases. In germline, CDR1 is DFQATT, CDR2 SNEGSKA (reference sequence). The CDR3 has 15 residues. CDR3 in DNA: TGCAGTGCCGACCACAGGGGGCAAGGCAAAAACATTCAGTACTTC. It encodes CSADHRGQGKNIQYF.

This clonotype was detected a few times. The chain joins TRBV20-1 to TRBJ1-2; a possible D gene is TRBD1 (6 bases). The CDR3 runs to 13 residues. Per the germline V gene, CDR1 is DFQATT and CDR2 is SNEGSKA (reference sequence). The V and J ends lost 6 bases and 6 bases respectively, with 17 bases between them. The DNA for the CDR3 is TGCAGTGCCCCAGTTCCGGGGGCTGATGGCTACACCTTC. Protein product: CSAPVPGADGYTF.

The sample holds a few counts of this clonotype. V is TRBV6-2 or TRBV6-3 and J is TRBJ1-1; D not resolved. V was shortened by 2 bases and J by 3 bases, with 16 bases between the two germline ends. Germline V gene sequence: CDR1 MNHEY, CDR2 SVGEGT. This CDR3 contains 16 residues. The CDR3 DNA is TGTGCCAGCAGTTACCACGTTTGGCAGCACGACACTGAAGCTTTCTTT. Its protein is CASSYHVWQHDTEAFF.

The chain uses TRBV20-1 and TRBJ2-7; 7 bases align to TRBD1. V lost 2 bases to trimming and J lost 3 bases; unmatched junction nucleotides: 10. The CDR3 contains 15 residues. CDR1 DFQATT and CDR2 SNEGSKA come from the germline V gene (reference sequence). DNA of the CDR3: TGCAGTGCTAGATTCCTCCGACAGGGTCTCTACGAGCAGTACTTC. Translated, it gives CSARFLRQGLYEQYF.

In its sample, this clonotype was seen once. In DNA, the CDR3 is TGCAGTGCTAGGGAAAGGGAGGGCTCCTATGTGGACACTGAAGCTTTCTTT. This sequence encodes CSAREREGSYVDTEAFF. The rearrangement uses TRBV20-1 and TRBJ1-1; D gene uncertain. V lost 3 bases and J 3 bases, leaving 23 bases between the germline ends. Germline lookup yields CDR1 DFQATT and CDR2 SNEGSKA (reference sequence). CDR3 length: 17 residues.

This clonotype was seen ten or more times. CDR3 region: CASRTPSSYEQYF. The CDR3 DNA sequence: TGTGCCAGCAGGACTCCGAGCTCCTACGAGCAGTACTTC. The V and J genes are TRBV12-3 or TRBV12-4 and TRBJ2-7, with D uncertain. Trimming left V 6 bases short and J 0 bases short, with 9 bases between. CDR3 length: 13 residues.

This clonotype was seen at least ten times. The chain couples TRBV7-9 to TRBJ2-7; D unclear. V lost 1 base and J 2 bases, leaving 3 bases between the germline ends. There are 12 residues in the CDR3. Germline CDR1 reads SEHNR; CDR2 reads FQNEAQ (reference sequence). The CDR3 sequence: CASSLDPYEQYF. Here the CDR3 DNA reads TGTGCCAGCAGCTTAGACCCCTACGAGCAGTACTTC.

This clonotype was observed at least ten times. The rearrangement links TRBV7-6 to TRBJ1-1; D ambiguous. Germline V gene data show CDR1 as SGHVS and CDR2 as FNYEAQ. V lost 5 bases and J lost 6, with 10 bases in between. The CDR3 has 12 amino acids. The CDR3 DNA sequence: TGTGCCAGCAGCCCGCTCTTATCTGAAGCTTTCTTT. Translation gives CASSPLLSEAFF.

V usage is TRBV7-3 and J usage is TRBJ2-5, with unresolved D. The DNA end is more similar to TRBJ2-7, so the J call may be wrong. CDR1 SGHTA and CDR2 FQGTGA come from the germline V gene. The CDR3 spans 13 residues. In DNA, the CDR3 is TGTGCCAGCAGCTCCACATCGGGTGGCGAGCAGTACTTC. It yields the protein CASSSTSGGEQYF.

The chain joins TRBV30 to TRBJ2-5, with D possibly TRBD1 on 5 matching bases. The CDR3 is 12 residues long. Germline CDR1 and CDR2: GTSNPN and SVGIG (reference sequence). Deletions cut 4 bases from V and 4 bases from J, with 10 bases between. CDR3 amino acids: CAWNVGAETQYF. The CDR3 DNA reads TGTGCCTGGAACGTAGGGGCAGAGACCCAGTACTTC.

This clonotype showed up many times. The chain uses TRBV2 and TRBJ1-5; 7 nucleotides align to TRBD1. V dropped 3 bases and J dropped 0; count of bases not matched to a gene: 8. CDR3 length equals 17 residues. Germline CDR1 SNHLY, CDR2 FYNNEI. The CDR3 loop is CASSDPGQVYSNQPQHF. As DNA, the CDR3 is TGTGCCAGCAGTGACCCCGGACAGGTTTATAGCAATCAGCCCCAGCATTTT.

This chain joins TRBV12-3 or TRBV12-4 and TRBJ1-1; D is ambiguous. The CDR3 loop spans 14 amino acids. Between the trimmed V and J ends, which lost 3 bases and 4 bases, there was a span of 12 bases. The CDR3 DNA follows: TGTGCCAGCAGTTTTTTGCAGGAAAGCACTGAAGCTTTCTTT. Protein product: CASSFLQESTEAFF.

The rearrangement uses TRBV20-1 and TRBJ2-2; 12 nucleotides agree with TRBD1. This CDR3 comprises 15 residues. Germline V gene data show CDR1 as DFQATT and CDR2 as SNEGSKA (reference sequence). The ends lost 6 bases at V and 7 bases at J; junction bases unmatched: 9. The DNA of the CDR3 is TGCAGTGCAATTCCGGGACAGGGGGCAGACGGGGAGCTGTTTTTT. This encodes CSAIPGQGADGELFF.

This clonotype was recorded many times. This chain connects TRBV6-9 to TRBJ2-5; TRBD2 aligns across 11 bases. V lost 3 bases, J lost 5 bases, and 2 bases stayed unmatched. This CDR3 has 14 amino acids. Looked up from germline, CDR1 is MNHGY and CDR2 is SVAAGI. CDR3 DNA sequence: TGTGCCAGCAGTTACGGACTAGCGGGTGAGACCCAGTACTTC. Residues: CASSYGLAGETQYF.